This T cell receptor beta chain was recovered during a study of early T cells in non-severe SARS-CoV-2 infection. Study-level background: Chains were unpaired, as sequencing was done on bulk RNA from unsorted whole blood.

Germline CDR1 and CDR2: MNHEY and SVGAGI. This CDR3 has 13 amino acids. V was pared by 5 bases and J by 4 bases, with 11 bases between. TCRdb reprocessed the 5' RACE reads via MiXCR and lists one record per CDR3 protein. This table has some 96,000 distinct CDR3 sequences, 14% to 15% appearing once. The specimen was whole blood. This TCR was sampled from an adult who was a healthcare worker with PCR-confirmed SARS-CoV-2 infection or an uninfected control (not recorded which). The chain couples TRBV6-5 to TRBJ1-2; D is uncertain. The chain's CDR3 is CASSPQSPYGYTF. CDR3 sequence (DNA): TGTGCCAGCAGTCCCCAGAGCCCCTATGGCTACACCTTC.